A single sample is the source of the 17 T cell receptor beta chains below, sequenced in a study of cytomegalovirus exposure and HLA in healthy donors. PCR involved 60 Vbeta and 13 Jbeta primers. Profiled with immunoSEQ multiplex PCR; TCRdb holds only in-frame clones, not every one. The sample yields more than 110,000 clones, approximately 80% seen once. Source material: PBMCs. These receptors all come from a male donor in good health and CMV-seronegative.

This sequence joins TRBV10-3 and TRBJ2-1, with 10 bases fitting TRBD1. This CDR3 region has 15 residues. J lost 8 bases, V lost 0 bases, and 4 bases had no gene match. CDR1 ENHRY and CDR2 SYGVKD come from the germline V gene. CDR3 nucleotide sequence: TGTGCCATCAGTGAGTCGGGACAGGGGACATATGAGCAGTTCTTC. As protein: CAISESGQGTYEQFF.

The chain is built from TRBV27 and TRBJ2-5, with a tentative D call TRBD2 (6 bases). The DNA end is a closer match to TRBJ2-7, so the J assignment may be wrong. This CDR3 comprises 17 residues. Germline lookup yields CDR1 MNHEY and CDR2 SMNVEV (reference sequence). The CDR3: CASSTGPRGDRSYEQYF. The CDR3 DNA is TGTGCCAGCAGTACGGGCCCCCGCGGGGATCGCTCCTACGAGCAGTACTTC.

The V call is TRBV9, the J call TRBJ2-7, with 7 nucleotides matching TRBD1. V was clipped by 0 bases and J by 4 bases; unmatched bases: 4. CDR1 is SGDLS, CDR2 YYNGEE, per germline. This CDR3 spans 14 amino acids. The CDR3 sequence: CASSVGDRNYEQYF. As DNA, the CDR3 is TGTGCCAGCAGCGTAGGGGACAGAAATTACGAGCAGTACTTC.

The chain recombines TRBV6-5 with TRBJ2-1; a possible D gene is TRBD2 (7 bases). The germline V and J ends were trimmed by 0 bases and 7 bases, with 13 bases remaining between them. CDR3 length: 15 amino acids. Germline-derived CDR1 and CDR2 are MNHEY and SVGAGI. In DNA, the CDR3 is TGTGCCAGCAGTTACTCTCAAGGGGGGGGGAATGAGCAGTTCTTC. Residues: CASSYSQGGGNEQFF.

This chain uses TRBV7-9 with TRBJ1-1, with 7 nucleotides matching TRBD1. This CDR3 spans 15 amino acids. Germline-derived CDR1 and CDR2 are SEHNR and FQNEAQ (reference sequence). V shed 5 bases and J 0 bases; nucleotides not matched to a gene: 6. In DNA, the CDR3 is TGTGCCAGCAGCCTTAGACAGGGCATGAACACTGAAGCTTTCTTT. Its protein product is CASSLRQGMNTEAFF.

The J gene is TRBJ1-2, the V gene TRBV25-1, with D possibly TRBD1 on 5 matching bases. The CDR3 spans 16 residues. Trimming removed 3 bases at V and 2 bases at J, with 16 bases between. The germline CDR1 and CDR2 sequences are MGHDK and SYGVNS. CDR3 DNA: TGTGCCAGCAGTGATTCGGATGATGACAGAAACTATGGCTACACCTTC. Translated: CASSDSDDDRNYGYTF.

The chain links TRBV6-6 to TRBJ1-2, with TRBD1 as a possible D gene (5 bases). Germline CDR1 reads MNHNY; CDR2 reads SVGAGI (reference sequence). The germline V and J ends were trimmed by 7 bases and 4 bases, with 19 bases remaining between them. The CDR3 contains 15 residues. The CDR3 reads CASTNQPGVGYGYTF. CDR3 coding DNA: TGTGCCAGCACCAATCAACCGGGGGTGGGCTATGGCTACACCTTC.

The chain uses TRBV7-9 and TRBJ1-2; weak D call: TRBD1 (5 bases). Germline CDR1 SEHNR, CDR2 FQNEAQ (reference sequence). The CDR3 covers 14 residues. Between the trimmed V and J ends, which lost 3 bases and 8 bases, there was a span of 16 bases. CDR3 DNA sequence: TGTGCCAGCAGCTTCGACAGCCCCACGCACGGCTACACCTTC. Translated, it gives CASSFDSPTHGYTF.

This rearrangement joins TRBV5-1 to TRBJ1-1, with 7 bases identical to TRBD1. CDR1 and CDR2 from the germline V gene are SGHRS and YFSETQ. CDR3 length equals 13 residues. V was clipped by 1 base and J by 10 bases; unmatched bases: 7. The CDR3: CASSLSDRVRAFF. The CDR3 DNA reads TGCGCCAGCAGCTTGAGCGACAGGGTTCGAGCTTTCTTT. The variable domain in full, completed from reference TRBV5-1 and TRBJ1-1, reads KAGVTQTPRYLIKTRGQQVTLSCSPISGHRSVSWYQQTPGQGLQFLFEYFSETQRNKGNFPGRFSGRQFSNSRSEMNVSTLELGDSALYLCASSLSDRVRAFFGQGTRLTVV.

The chain combines TRBV6-5 with TRBJ1-1, with 8 bases aligning to TRBD1. From germline, CDR1 is MNHEY and CDR2 SVGAGI. V was pared by 5 bases and J by 5 bases, with 10 bases of the junction left unmatched. The length of the CDR3 is 15 residues. The CDR3 loop is CASSARQGRRTEAFF. The CDR3 bases are TGTGCCAGCAGTGCCCGACAGGGGCGAAGGACTGAAGCTTTCTTT.

This clone has only a few counts. The rearrangement links TRBV19 to TRBJ2-1; 9 nucleotides agree with TRBD1. CDR1 is LNHDA and CDR2 is SQIVND in the germline V gene (reference sequence). V was clipped by 4 bases and J by 6 bases; unmatched bases: 7. CDR3 length equals 15 residues. The CDR3 region is CASSTTGTGLNEQFF. The CDR3, as DNA: TGTGCCAGTAGTACGACCGGGACAGGGCTCAATGAGCAGTTCTTC.

J is TRBJ2-3 and V is TRBV6-5; tentatively, D is TRBD1 (5 bases). CDR1 MNHEY and CDR2 SVGAGI come from the germline V gene. The CDR3 loop spans 16 amino acids. V shed 0 bases and J shed 4 bases, with 14 bases lying between them. CDR3 amino acids: CASSYSRQGSADTQYF. DNA of the CDR3: TGTGCCAGCAGTTACTCGCGGCAGGGTTCGGCAGATACGCAGTATTTT.

The J gene is TRBJ2-5, the V gene TRBV5-1; 9 bases agree with TRBD1. V trimming: 5 bases; J trimming: 4 bases; junction bases outside the gene matches: 3. Germline V CDR1 and CDR2: SGHRS, YFSETQ. The CDR3 contains 13 residues. CDR3 bases: TGCGCCAGCAGTTCGGGACAGGGAGAGACCCAGTACTTC. Its protein product is CASSSGQGETQYF.

This chain joins TRBV7-3 and TRBJ2-7, with 7 bases identical to TRBD2. Germline V CDR1 and CDR2: SGHTA, FQGTGA. The CDR3 runs 14 residues. V trimming: 2 bases; J trimming: 6 bases; junction bases outside the gene matches: 7. The CDR3 is CASSLGGGPGEQYF. The CDR3 nucleotides read TGTGCCAGCAGCTTAGGCGGGGGACCTGGCGAGCAGTACTTC.

CDR3 DNA sequence: TGTGCCATCAGTATGGGAGCGGGGGGACAAGAGACCCAGTACTTC. It specifies CAISMGAGGQETQYF. The rearrangement links TRBV10-3 to TRBJ2-5; TRBD2 matches at 9 bases. The CDR3 sequence is 15 residues long. Germline V gives CDR1 ENHRY, CDR2 SYGVKD. V gave up 5 bases and J gave up 2 bases; unmatched junction bases: 6.

The V and J genes are TRBV18 and TRBJ2-2; D unclear. Between the trimmed V and J ends, which lost 3 bases and 1 base, there was a span of 12 bases. The germline CDR1 and CDR2 sequences are KGHSH and LQKENI. This CDR3 is 16 amino acids long. This CDR3 is CASSPPNPGNTGELFF. CDR3 sequence (DNA): TGTGCCAGCTCACCCCCTAATCCGGGGAACACCGGGGAGCTGTTTTTT.

The chain uses TRBV18 and TRBJ2-2, with 8 bases lining up with TRBD1. The V gene's germline CDR1 is KGHSH and CDR2 LQKENI. The CDR3 is 14 residues long. The ends lost 4 bases at V and 5 bases at J; junction bases unmatched: 3. CDR3 nucleotide sequence: TGTGCCAGCTCACTCAGACAGGGGACCGGGGAGCTGTTTTTT. Protein: CASSLRQGTGELFF. Full variable domain (missing parts from reference TRBV18 and TRBJ2-2): NAGVMQNPRHLVRRRGQEARLRCSPMKGHSHVYWYRQLPEEGLKFMVYLQKENIIDESGMPKERFSAEFPKEGPSILRIQQVVRGDSAAYFCASSLRQGTGELFFGEGSRLTVL.